This T cell receptor (beta chain) was sequenced for a study of long-term antiretroviral therapy in people with HIV. Study-wide background: Sampling started about a decade before the 2015 immediate-ART recommendation. Study observations and caveats: Whereas controls had wider CDR3 length ranges, HIV repertoires had narrower ones. Clones showing expansion before ART dominated the repertoire at all time points.

The run of the v3.0 immunoSEQ assay was at survey level. Generated by immunoSEQ multiplex PCR, the TCRdb table keeps only in-frame clones and is missing some. The repertoire holds some 47,000 clones, with about 95% as singletons. J was trimmed by 10 bases and V by 6 bases; bases with no gene match: 7. Germline lookup yields CDR1 SGHVS and CDR2 FQNEAQ. CDR3 length: 14 residues. As concerns this clone: Its antigen remains unidentified.

Every one of the participants with HIV received treatment in the United States. The sequence came from a woman between 45 and 65 years old with HIV. The chain employs TRBV7-8 and TRBJ1-6; TRBD1 aligns across 9 bases. Sample: unsorted PBMCs, taken 3.7 years after starting antiretroviral therapy. CDR3 DNA: TGTGCCAGCAGTTATACAGGGGGCAGCTCACCCCTCCACTTT. It yields the protein CASSYTGGSSPLHF.